Below are 18 T cell receptor beta chains sequenced from a single sample in a study of OX40 agonist ivuxolimab in advanced cancers. The method behind the library was the immunoSEQ multiplex PCR assay. Here the immuneACCESS table is served through TCRdb, limited to in-frame sequences with V and J called. Missing clones are a known gap in these copies; in checked studies unresolved V genes cover under half, and the rest lacks a known reason. The sample contains some 74,000 clones, roughly 90% of them found a single time. The ten largest clones add up to roughly 0.98% of the sample. Sequenced material: CD4+ or CD8+ T cells sorted from blood, taken in a trial of the OX40 agonist ivuxolimab. Receptors originate from an adult with an advanced solid tumor such as melanoma, head and neck, liver or kidney cancer.

The chain couples TRBV2 to TRBJ2-1; 14 bases are a match to TRBD2. Germline V gene data show CDR1 as SNHLY and CDR2 as FYNNEI. Germline trimming cut 5 bases from V and 6 bases from J; bases unmatched to any gene: 6. The length of the CDR3 is 16 residues. CDR3 bases: TGTGCCAGCAGTCCACAGACTAGCGGGAGGGCCAATGAGCAGTTCTTC. This sequence encodes CASSPQTSGRANEQFF. Looking up the rest from reference TRBV2 and TRBJ2-1 gives the full variable domain: EPEVTQTPSHQVTQMGQEVILRCVPISNHLYFYWYRQILGQKVEFLVSFYNNEISEKSEIFDDQFSVERPDGSNFTLKIRSTKLEDSAMYFCASSPQTSGRANEQFFGPGTRLTVL.

In this sample, this clone turned up once. The chain has TRBV6-6 and TRBJ2-7; 8 nucleotides match TRBD2. The germline CDR1 and CDR2 sequences are MNHNY and SVGAGI (reference sequence). CDR3 size: 15 residues. Trimming cost V 6 bases and J 3 bases; bases outside gene matches: 10. CDR3 nucleotides: TGTGCCAGCAGGTCCACCGGGGGGGATGGCTACGAGCAGTACTTC. It specifies CASRSTGGDGYEQYF.

This clone was seen once. The genes are TRBV7-9 and TRBJ2-3; TRBD2 aligns across 14 bases. The CDR3 is 17 residues long. The junction had 10 bases not matched to a gene; V was cut back by 4 bases and J by 7 bases. Germline values: CDR1 SEHNR, CDR2 FQNEAQ (reference sequence). The CDR3 loop reads CASSSGGTSGSPNTQYF. As DNA, the CDR3 is TGTGCCAGCAGCTCGGGGGGGACTAGCGGGAGTCCGAATACGCAGTATTTT. Filled out from reference TRBV7-9 and TRBJ2-3, the complete variable domain reads DTGVSQNPRHKITKRGQNVTFRCDPISEHNRLYWYRQTLGQGPEFLTYFQNEAQLEKSRLLSDRFSAERPKGSFSTLEIQRTEQGDSAMYLCASSSGGTSGSPNTQYFGPGTRLTVL.

This chain links TRBV7-2 with TRBJ2-2; D might be TRBD2 (6 bases). V gave up 1 base and J gave up 3 bases, with 15 bases separating them. Germline V gene lookup returns CDR1 SGHTA and CDR2 FQGNSA. CDR3 length: 17 amino acids. Here the CDR3 DNA reads TGTGCCAGCAGCTTAGGGCTGAGGACTACTTACACCGGGGAGCTGTTTTTT. Translating gives CASSLGLRTTYTGELFF.

The gene calls are TRBV30 and TRBJ2-1; the match to TRBD2 covers 13 bases. The germline V gene has CDR1 GTSNPN and CDR2 SVGIG (reference sequence). The CDR3 runs to 17 residues. Germline trimming cut 2 bases from V and 6 bases from J; bases unmatched to any gene: 10. CDR3 bases: TGTGCCTGGAGTCGAACTGTGACTAGCGGGGGGCCCAATGAGCAGTTCTTC. Protein product: CAWSRTVTSGGPNEQFF.

The chain joins TRBV28 to TRBJ1-4; 8 positions agree with TRBD1. With V trimmed by 1 base and J by 11 bases, 9 bases remained unmatched. CDR1 MDHEN and CDR2 SYDVKM come from the germline V gene. The CDR3 runs 15 residues. The CDR3 spells CASSLFTPRGQKLFF. The CDR3 DNA sequence: TGTGCCAGCAGTTTATTCACCCCCAGGGGGCAGAAACTGTTTTTT.

This chain connects TRBV4-3 to TRBJ2-7; 7 nucleotides agree with TRBD1. The CDR3 totals 15 residues. Germline CDR1 and CDR2: LGHNA and YSLEER. With V trimmed by 4 bases and J by 5 bases, 11 bases remained unmatched. CDR3 coding DNA: TGCGCCAGCAGCCGCAGACAGGGTAGAGGTGACGAGCAGTACTTC. This sequence encodes CASSRRQGRGDEQYF.

The chain recombines TRBV4-2 with TRBJ2-1; TRBD1 matches at 7 bases. The germline V gene encodes CDR1 LGHNA and CDR2 YNFKEQ. The V segment lost 6 bases and the J segment 4 bases; nucleotides outside the gene matches: 12. The CDR3 sequence is 16 residues long. The CDR3 DNA sequence: TGTGCCAGCAGATTATCAGACAGGGACAAATACAATGAGCAGTTCTTC. This sequence encodes CASRLSDRDKYNEQFF.

J is TRBJ1-3 and V is TRBV18; D perhaps matches TRBD1 (5 bases). The CDR3 runs to 17 residues. V was trimmed by 1 base and J by 0 bases, leaving 13 bases between them. Germline assignment: CDR1 KGHSH and CDR2 LQKENI. The CDR3 spells CASSPLDTRSSGNTIYF. CDR3 bases: TGTGCCAGCTCACCACTGGACACCCGAAGCTCTGGAAACACCATATATTTT.

The gene calls are TRBV7-8 and TRBJ2-7, with 13 bases aligning to TRBD2. The ends lost 4 bases at V and 9 bases at J; junction bases unmatched: 9. Germline CDR1 is SGHVS and CDR2 is FQNEAQ. CDR3 length: 15 residues. The CDR3 loop is CASSSETSGRTGQYF. The DNA of the CDR3 is TGTGCCAGCAGCTCAGAGACTAGCGGGAGGACAGGGCAGTACTTC. Variable domain in full (rest from reference TRBV7-8 and TRBJ2-7): GAGVSQSPRYKVAKRGQDVALRCDPISGHVSLFWYQQALGQGPEFLTYFQNEAQLDKSGLPSDRFFAERPEGSVSTLKIQRTQQEDSAVYLCASSSETSGRTGQYFGPGTRLTVT.

CDR3 loop: CASSEWGLATDTQYF. The CDR3, as DNA: TGTGCCAGCAGTGAATGGGGACTAGCCACAGATACGCAGTATTTT. This chain links TRBV6-1 with TRBJ2-3; 9 positions match TRBD2. The CDR3 runs to 15 residues. The J segment lost 2 bases and the V segment lost 2 bases, leaving 2 bases of the junction unmatched. Germline V CDR1 and CDR2: MNHNS, SASEGT.

The chain carries TRBV14 and TRBJ2-2; 7 bases line up with TRBD1. Germline CDR1 and CDR2: SGHDN and FVKESK. V was clipped by 4 bases and J by 0 bases; unmatched bases: 5. This CDR3 is 16 amino acids long. CDR3 coding DNA: TGTGCCAGCAGCCCCCTCAGGGGGACGAACACCGGGGAGCTGTTTTTT. This translates into CASSPLRGTNTGELFF.

This chain connects TRBV20-1 to TRBJ2-5, with D unresolved. Germline values: CDR1 DFQATT, CDR2 SNEGSKA (reference sequence). The CDR3 covers 10 residues. V was cut by 5 bases and J by 7 bases, with 8 bases left in between. The CDR3 DNA reads TGCAGTGCTCCCCAAATGACCCAGTACTTC. Amino acid sequence: CSAPQMTQYF.

This clone is a singleton in its sample. This chain uses TRBV6-5 with TRBJ2-7; D is unclear. This CDR3 is built from 15 residues. V lost 2 bases to trimming and J lost 4 bases, with 15 bases between them. Looked up from germline, CDR1 is MNHEY and CDR2 is SVGAGI. Here the CDR3 reads CASSYLPMGIYEQYF. The CDR3 DNA is TGTGCCAGCAGTTACCTTCCTATGGGGATTTACGAGCAGTACTTC.

The V gene is TRBV6-5, the J gene TRBJ2-2; 10 bases are shared with TRBD2. CDR1 and CDR2 (germline): MNHEY, SVGAGI. CDR3 length equals 15 residues. J lost 4 bases, V lost 6 bases, and 5 bases had no gene match. The CDR3 protein is CASRKTSGSTGELFF. The CDR3 bases are TGTGCCAGCAGAAAGACTAGCGGGTCCACCGGGGAGCTGTTTTTT.

J is TRBJ1-1 and V is TRBV7-2, with 7 bases matching TRBD1. Germline CDR1 reads SGHTA; CDR2 reads FQGNSA. The CDR3 totals 13 residues. The V and J ends lost 7 bases and 3 bases, in that order; junction bases with no gene match: 5. The CDR3 DNA sequence: TGTGCCAGCACCACCACAGGGGACACTGAAGCTTTCTTT. The encoded protein is CASTTTGDTEAFF.

The gene calls are TRBV5-1 and TRBJ1-1, with a possible D match to TRBD1 (5 bases). Deletions cut 0 bases from V and 4 bases from J, with 10 bases between. Germline lookup yields CDR1 SGHRS and CDR2 YFSETQ. This CDR3 region has 14 residues. The CDR3 sequence is CASSLDEGFTEAFF. In DNA, the CDR3 is TGCGCCAGCAGCTTGGATGAGGGGTTCACTGAAGCTTTCTTT.

V gene TRBV2 combines with J gene TRBJ2-7; unclear D gene. The CDR3 is 11 amino acids. V lost 4 bases and J lost 3, with 4 bases in between. Germline CDR1 SNHLY, CDR2 FYNNEI. CDR3 nucleotide sequence: TGTGCCAGCAGTGCCAACTACGAGCAGTACTTC. Its protein product is CASSANYEQYF.